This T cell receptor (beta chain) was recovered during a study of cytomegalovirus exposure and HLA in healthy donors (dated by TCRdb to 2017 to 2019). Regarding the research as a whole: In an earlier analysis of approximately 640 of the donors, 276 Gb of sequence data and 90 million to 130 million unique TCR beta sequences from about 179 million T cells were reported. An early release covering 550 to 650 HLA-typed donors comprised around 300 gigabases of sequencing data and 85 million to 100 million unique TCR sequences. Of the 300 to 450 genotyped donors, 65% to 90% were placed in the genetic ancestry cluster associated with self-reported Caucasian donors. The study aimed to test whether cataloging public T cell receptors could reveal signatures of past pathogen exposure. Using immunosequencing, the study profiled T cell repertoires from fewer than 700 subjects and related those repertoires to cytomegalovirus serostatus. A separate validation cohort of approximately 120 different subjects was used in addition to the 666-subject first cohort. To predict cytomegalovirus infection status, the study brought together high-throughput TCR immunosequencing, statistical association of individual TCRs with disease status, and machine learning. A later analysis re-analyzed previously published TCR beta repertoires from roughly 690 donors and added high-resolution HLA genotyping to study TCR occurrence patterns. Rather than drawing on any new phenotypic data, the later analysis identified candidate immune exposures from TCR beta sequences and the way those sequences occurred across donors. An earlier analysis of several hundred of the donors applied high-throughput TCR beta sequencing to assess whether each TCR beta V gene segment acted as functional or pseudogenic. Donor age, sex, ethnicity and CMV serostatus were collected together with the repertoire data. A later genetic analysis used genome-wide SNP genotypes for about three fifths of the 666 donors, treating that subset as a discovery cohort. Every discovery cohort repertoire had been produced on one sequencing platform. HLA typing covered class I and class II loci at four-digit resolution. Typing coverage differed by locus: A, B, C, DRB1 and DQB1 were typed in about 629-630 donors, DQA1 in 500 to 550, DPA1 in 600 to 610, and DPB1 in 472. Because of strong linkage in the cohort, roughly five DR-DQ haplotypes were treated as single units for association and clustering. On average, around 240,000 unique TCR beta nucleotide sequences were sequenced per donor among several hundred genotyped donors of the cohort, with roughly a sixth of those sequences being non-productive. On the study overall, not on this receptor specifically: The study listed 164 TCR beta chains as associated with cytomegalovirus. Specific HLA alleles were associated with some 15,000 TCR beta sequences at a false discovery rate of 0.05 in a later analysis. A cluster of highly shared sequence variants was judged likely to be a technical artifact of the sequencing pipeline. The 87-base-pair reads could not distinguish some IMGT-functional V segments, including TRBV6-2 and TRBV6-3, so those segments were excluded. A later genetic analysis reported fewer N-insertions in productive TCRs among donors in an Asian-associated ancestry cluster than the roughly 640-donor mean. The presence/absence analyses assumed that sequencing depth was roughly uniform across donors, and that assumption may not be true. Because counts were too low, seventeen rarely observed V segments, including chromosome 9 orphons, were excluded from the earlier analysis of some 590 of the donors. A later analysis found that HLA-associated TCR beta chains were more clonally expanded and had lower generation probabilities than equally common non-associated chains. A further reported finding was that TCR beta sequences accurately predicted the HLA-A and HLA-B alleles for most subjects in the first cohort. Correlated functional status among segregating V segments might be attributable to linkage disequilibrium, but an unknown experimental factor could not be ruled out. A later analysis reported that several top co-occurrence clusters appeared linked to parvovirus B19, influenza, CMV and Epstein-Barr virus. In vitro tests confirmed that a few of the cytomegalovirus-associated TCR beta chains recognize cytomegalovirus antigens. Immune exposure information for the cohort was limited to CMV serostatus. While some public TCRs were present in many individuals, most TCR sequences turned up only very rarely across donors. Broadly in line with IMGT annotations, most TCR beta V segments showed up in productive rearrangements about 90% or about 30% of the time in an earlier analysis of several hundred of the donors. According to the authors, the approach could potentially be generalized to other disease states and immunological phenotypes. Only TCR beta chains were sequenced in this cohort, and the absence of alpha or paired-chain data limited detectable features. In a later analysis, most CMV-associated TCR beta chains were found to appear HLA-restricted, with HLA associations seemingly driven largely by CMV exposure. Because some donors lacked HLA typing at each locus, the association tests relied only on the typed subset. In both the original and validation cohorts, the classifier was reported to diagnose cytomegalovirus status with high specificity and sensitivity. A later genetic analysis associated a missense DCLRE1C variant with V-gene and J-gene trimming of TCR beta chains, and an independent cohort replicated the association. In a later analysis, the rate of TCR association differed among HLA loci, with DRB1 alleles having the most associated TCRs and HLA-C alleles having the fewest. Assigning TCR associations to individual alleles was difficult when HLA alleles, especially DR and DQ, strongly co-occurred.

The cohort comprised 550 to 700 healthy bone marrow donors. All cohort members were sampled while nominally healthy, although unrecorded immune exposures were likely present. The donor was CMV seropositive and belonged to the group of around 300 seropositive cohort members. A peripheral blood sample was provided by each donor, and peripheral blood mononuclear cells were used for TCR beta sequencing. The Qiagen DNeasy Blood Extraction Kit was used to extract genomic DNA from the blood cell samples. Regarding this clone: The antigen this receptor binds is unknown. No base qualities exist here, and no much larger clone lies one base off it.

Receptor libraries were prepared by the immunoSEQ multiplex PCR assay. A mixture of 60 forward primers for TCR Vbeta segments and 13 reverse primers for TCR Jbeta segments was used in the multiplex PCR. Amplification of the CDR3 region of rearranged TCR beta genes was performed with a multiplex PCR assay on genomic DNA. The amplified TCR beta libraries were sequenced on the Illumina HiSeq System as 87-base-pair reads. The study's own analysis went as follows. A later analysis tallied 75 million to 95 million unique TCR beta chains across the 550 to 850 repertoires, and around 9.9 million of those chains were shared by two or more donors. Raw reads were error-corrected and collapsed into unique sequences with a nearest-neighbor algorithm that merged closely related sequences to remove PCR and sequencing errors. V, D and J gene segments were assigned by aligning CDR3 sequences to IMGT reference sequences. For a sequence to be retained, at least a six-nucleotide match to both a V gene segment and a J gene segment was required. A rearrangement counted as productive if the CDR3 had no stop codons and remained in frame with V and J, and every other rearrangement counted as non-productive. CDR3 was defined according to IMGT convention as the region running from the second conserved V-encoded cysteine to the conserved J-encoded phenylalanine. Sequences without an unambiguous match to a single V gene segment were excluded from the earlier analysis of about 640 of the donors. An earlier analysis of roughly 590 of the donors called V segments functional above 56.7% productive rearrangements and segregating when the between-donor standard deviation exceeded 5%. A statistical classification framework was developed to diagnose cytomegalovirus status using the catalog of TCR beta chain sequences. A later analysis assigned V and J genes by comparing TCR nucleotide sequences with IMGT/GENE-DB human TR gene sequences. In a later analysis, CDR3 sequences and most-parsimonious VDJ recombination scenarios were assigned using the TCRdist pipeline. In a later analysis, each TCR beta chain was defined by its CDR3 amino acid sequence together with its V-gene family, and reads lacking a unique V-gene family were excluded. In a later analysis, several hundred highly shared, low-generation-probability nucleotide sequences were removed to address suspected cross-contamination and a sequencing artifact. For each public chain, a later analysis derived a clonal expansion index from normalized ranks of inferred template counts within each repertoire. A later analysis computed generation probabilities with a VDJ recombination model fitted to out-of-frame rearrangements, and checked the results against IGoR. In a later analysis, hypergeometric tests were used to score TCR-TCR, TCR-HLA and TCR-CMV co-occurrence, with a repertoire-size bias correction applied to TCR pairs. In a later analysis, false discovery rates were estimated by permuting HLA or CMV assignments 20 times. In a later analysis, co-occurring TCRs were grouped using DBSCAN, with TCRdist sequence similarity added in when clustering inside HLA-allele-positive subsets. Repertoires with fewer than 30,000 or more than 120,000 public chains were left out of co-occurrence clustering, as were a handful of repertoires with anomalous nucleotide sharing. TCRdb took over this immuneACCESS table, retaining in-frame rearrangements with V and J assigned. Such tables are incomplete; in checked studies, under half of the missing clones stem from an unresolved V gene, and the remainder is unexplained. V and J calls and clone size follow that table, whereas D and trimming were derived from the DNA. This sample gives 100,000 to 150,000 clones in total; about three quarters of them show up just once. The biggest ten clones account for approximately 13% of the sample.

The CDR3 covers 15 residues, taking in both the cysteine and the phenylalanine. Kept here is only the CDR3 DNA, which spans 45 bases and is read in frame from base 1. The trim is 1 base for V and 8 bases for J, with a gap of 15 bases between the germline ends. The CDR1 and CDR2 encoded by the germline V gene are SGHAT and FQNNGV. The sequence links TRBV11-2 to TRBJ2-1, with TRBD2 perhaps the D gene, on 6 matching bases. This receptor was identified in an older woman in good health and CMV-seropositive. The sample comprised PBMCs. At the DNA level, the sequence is TGTGCCAGCAGCTTAGTCGGGACTGCTCCGTATGAGCAGTTCTTC. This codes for CASSLVGTAPYEQFF. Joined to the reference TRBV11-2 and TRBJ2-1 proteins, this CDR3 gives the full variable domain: EAGVAQSPRYKIIEKRQSVAFWCNPISGHATLYWYQQILGQGPKLLIQFQNNGVVDDSQLPKDRFSAERLKGVDSTLKIQPAKLEDSAVYLCASSLVGTAPYEQFFGPGTRLTVL.